This T cell receptor beta chain was sequenced during a study of blood T cell repertoires in COVID-19. At the level of the study: COVID-19 samples collected from the United States, Italy and Spain covered acute and convalescent phases. PBMCs, B-cell-depleted T cells, or T cells provided the cDNA or gDNA that made up the material.

Patients at the Seattle site were enrolled during active infection and followed longitudinally. This clone has only one observation. The CDR3 is 15 amino acids. V lost 3 bases and J 0 bases, leaving 11 bases between the germline ends. Germline V gene lookup returns CDR1 MDHEN and CDR2 SYDVKM. Original analysis: Reference gene primer amplification in the assay estimated nucleated cell counts. Sequencing was performed with immunoSEQ multiplex PCR; in TCRdb, only in-frame clones are kept and a portion is missing. Clonal size and the V and J genes are those of that table, whereas D and trimming came from the DNA. Seen here are hundreds of thousands of clones, around 86% observed once, and the top ten hold about 6.9%.

The chain joins TRBV28 to TRBJ2-5, with a tentative D call TRBD1 (6 bases). The receptor was derived from a woman aged 50 to 60 with COVID-19, enrolled during active disease. Sequencing was performed on peripheral blood. CDR3 sequence reads: CASSFLRDNQETQYF. The DNA for the CDR3 is TGTGCCAGCAGTTTCCTCCGGGACAACCAAGAGACCCAGTACTTC.